This TCR beta chain was sequenced during a study of cytotoxic CD8 clonotypes in ibrutinib-treated CLL. This CDR3 has 14 residues. V lost 0 bases, J lost 9 bases, and 5 bases stayed unmatched. Per germline, CDR1 SGHRS and CDR2 YFSETQ. Study-wide findings and caveats: Pretreatment clonality was elevated relative to age-matched healthy donors and paralleled circulating CD8+ T-cell counts.

Profiling relied on immunoSEQ multiplex PCR, and the TCRdb table lists in-frame clones only, not all of them. The table includes about 300,000 clones, less than 85% detected once. On this clone: Antigen specificity is unknown.

This chain connects TRBV5-1 to TRBJ2-3; TRBD2 matches at 9 bases. The origin of this receptor is a human donor with chronic lymphocytic leukemia. Material: PBMCs, obtained at disease progression, from a patient treated with ibrutinib. CDR3 sequence (DNA): TGCGCCAGCAGCTTGGCGACTAGCGGCGGGACGCAGTATTTT. It translates to CASSLATSGGTQYF.